These T cell receptor beta chains were read from a single sample in a study of T-cell reconstitution after alpha-beta-depleted transplantation in children. TCRdb independently ran MiXCR on the PCR reads; one entry per CDR3 protein. Among approximately 4,000 distinct CDR3 sequences listed, 8.5% to 9.5% were seen once. The sequenced sample was PBMCs, mostly from graft donor cells, obtained 180 days after TCRalphabeta/CD19-depleted stem cell transplant. Receptors were obtained from a male patient aged 2 to 10 who had a stem cell transplant for acute lymphoblastic leukemia, so the T cells may come from the graft donor. The CDR3 runs from the conserved cysteine through the conserved F or W. A D gene is named only where the DNA matches it firmly.

D,J,V,CDR3
.,TRBJ2-7,TRBV20-1,CSARDYTSYEQYF
.,TRBJ2-1,TRBV13,CASSPGTRLYNEQFF
.,TRBJ1-1,TRBV6-5,CASSLDRYPPRAFF
.,TRBJ2-7,TRBV7-9,CASRKLGRGGSYEQYF
.,TRBJ2-1,TRBV20-1,CSARDMRTISRDEQFF
TRBD1,TRBJ1-1,TRBV7-8,CASSLVFMGQLNTEAFF
.,TRBJ1-1,TRBV29-1,CSLQDSQAFF
TRBD1,TRBJ2-2,TRBV6-6,CASRRQGANTGELFF
.,TRBJ2-7,TRBV20-1,CSALGQGFDEQYF
.,TRBJ2-5,TRBV7-9,CASSSGRISRQTQYF
.,TRBJ2-1,TRBV24-1,CATSDSPGNEQFF
TRBD2,TRBJ2-7,TRBV6-5,CASSSTTLGTSLYEQYF
.,TRBJ2-7,TRBV10-2,CASSELSPIDEQYF
TRBD2,TRBJ2-3,TRBV7-2,CASSYRRTSGRADTQYF
TRBD1,TRBJ1-3,TRBV28,CASSLVHGTGKGNTIYF
TRBD2,TRBJ2-1,TRBV3-1,CASSQGLAGGEQFF
.,TRBJ2-1,TRBV6-6,CASSTLNEQFF
.,TRBJ1-3,TRBV20-1,CSGQARGSSGNTIYF
.,TRBJ1-2,TRBV12-3/TRBV12-4,CASSRQSYGYTF
TRBD2,TRBJ2-7,TRBV5-5,CASSLDASGSLSSYEQYF
TRBD1,TRBJ2-5,TRBV10-3,CASGQGAGETQYF
.,TRBJ2-1,TRBV20-1,CSAGEDASSYNEQFF
.,TRBJ2-3,TRBV7-9,CASSLLSKLPDTQYF
TRBD1,TRBJ1-4,TRBV30,CAWSTRTGEKLFF
TRBD2,TRBJ2-1,TRBV20-1,CSAVGLAGVVKFF
.,TRBJ1-1,TRBV20-1,CSVLQGEMPEAFF
.,TRBJ2-7,TRBV5-6,CASSSTVYNYEQYF
.,TRBJ1-4,TRBV4-1,CASSQDYGRAGEKLFF
.,TRBJ1-3,TRBV5-5,CASSFSLSGNTIYF
TRBD1,TRBJ1-2,TRBV6-5,CASSLQGEGFLGYTF
.,TRBJ2-1,TRBV28,CASSIGAPYNEQFF
TRBD1,TRBJ1-2,TRBV5-1,CASSWDREGNYGYTF
.,TRBJ2-1,TRBV12-3/TRBV12-4,CASSLINEQFF
TRBD1,TRBJ2-2,TRBV5-6,CASSGATGSETGELFF
.,TRBJ2-4,TRBV6-5,CASSNPGKNIQYF
.,TRBJ2-3,TRBV6-1,CASSEGTEDTQYF
TRBD1,TRBJ2-7,TRBV14,CASSSQTGGYEQYF
.,TRBJ2-1,TRBV7-2,CASSLTIFSYNEQFF
.,TRBJ1-2,TRBV12-3/TRBV12-4,CASTRVKGGYTF
TRBD2,TRBJ2-3,TRBV5-1,CASSISGKPDTQYF
.,TRBJ1-2,TRBV7-9,CASSLPRGARNYGYTF
.,TRBJ1-2,TRBV28,CASSLKVRGYTF
.,TRBJ2-7,TRBV11-2,CASSLDRGSKDEQYF
.,TRBJ2-3,TRBV20-1,CSARVGSGNTDTQYF
.,TRBJ2-1,TRBV13,CASSLGVGTRGEQFF
TRBD1,TRBJ1-1,TRBV7-9,CASSPVQGLNTEAFF
TRBD2,TRBJ2-1,TRBV6-1,CASSQLAGGSEQFF